The clone carrying this T cell receptor beta chain was detected once. Its antigen is not identified. TCR beta CDR3 region amplification was performed from RNA transcripts. The HTBI primer set was used in a first-round RT-PCR of the TCR CDR3. TCRdb reprocessed the multiplex PCR reads with MiXCR, giving one entry per CDR3 protein. Of a few hundred thousand distinct CDR3 sequences listed, roughly 15% are singletons. These data are taken from a study of T cells in Graves' hyperthyroidism and ophthalmopathy. Diagnostic decisions used clinical symptoms, serum thyroxine and TRAb, thyroid ultrasound and orbital computed tomography. Whole-study results and caveats: Prediction of ophthalmopathy progression came a median 6.5 months pre-onset. The blood repertoire included most of the expanded thyroid clonotypes above 0.001. A 13 V-J signature model discriminated ophthalmopathy versus stable hyperthyroidism.

V lost 2 bases and J 6 bases, leaving 14 bases between the germline ends. The CDR3 covers 15 residues. Germline lookup yields CDR1 MNHEY and CDR2 SMNVEV (reference sequence). The sequenced sample was blood. This sequence was found in a woman in her 30s with Graves' ophthalmopathy. This sequence joins TRBV27 and TRBJ1-5; D gene ambiguous. CDR3 nucleotides: TGTGCCAGCAGTTTAGGAGGTCCAGGACGTCAGCCCCAGCATTTT. Residues: CASSLGGPGRQPQHF.